This T cell receptor (beta chain) is drawn from a study of T-cell memory formation after mild COVID-19. Looking at the study overall: The study found TCR clusters largely donor specific. Findings and caveats of the study: Confirmation of SARS-CoV-2 specificity was lacking for second-wave clones peaking day 37. Clones that contracted from day 15 to 85 were balanced CD4/CD8, while later expanders leaned CD4+.

The length of the CDR3 is 20 residues. With V trimmed by 0 bases and J by 0 bases, 13 bases remained unmatched. Germline V CDR1 and CDR2: MGHRA, YSYEKL. Constant-segment primers served in 5'RACE that generated TCR alpha and TCR beta cDNA libraries bearing sample barcodes and UMIs. Each CDR3 protein is one row after TCRdb ran MiXCR on the 5' RACE reads. This sample has about 440,000 distinct CDR3 sequences; 20% occur once, and the top ten carry roughly 8.4%. Regarding this clonotype: Its antigen is still unknown.

This TCR came from an adult woman who had mild COVID-19 (a few samples of this study predate the infection). Cell type and time point are not known. The chain couples TRBV4-1 to TRBJ2-4; the match to TRBD2 covers 8 bases. Sequenced material: PBMCs or a T cell subset sorted from them (not recorded which). CDR3 nucleotides: TGCGCCAGCAGCCAAGAGTGGAGAGCGGGAGTTGGTCTAGCCAAAAACATTCAGTACTTC. As protein: CASSQEWRAGVGLAKNIQYF.